The T cell receptor beta chain described here comes from a study of T cell responses to AZD1222 COVID-19 vaccine. From germline, CDR1 is SNHLY and CDR2 FYNNEI. The ends lost 4 bases at V and 13 bases at J; junction bases unmatched: 6. The CDR3 is 12 amino acids. Worth noting for this clone: Its cognate antigen is unknown.

Using immunoSEQ multiplex PCR, the repertoire was profiled, and TCRdb retains in-frame clones only, with some absent. The table has 100,000 to 120,000 clones, roughly 89% seen once; the top ten hold around 45%. Study observations and caveats: Following two doses of AZD1222, Spike-specific TCR breadth and depth rose. Unmutated variant regions are reportedly targeted by nearly half of spike-specific TCRs. In a largely white British group with more females than males, clonal diversity was possibly underestimated.

The TCR was taken from an adult who received the AZD1222 COVID-19 vaccine. The sample consisted of peripheral blood, taken 28 days after the second AZD1222 dose. The chain combines TRBV2 with TRBJ1-4; 7 bases match TRBD1. CDR3 DNA: TGTGCCAGCAGTGGTGACAGGACAGGACTGTTTTTT. This codes for CASSGDRTGLFF.